The 26 T cell receptor beta chains listed next were all sequenced from one sample in a study of spatial heterogeneity in lung cancer. Described time point: sample taken at primary tumor resection. Whole RNA was taken from tumor, nontumor lung or frozen PBMC; it was then sequenced unsorted. TCRdb fed the 5' RACE reads into MiXCR, producing one record per CDR3 protein. The data hold more than 1,000 distinct CDR3 sequences, with 6% to 7.5% observed a single time. The sequencing used normal lung tissue next to the tumor, collected at surgery. These receptors were obtained from a male donor with early-stage non-small cell lung cancer.

As for this clonotype: This beta chain is an off-target read within a library intended for alpha chains, so its frequency means little. The genes are TRBV28 and TRBJ2-6; 7 positions match TRBD1. This CDR3 is built from 18 residues. Losses at the gene ends were 1 base for V and 0 bases for J; bases not matched to a gene: 6. Germline V gene data show CDR1 as MDHEN and CDR2 as SYDVKM. Here the CDR3 reads CASSLSPGGSSGANVLTF. The CDR3 DNA reads TGTGCCAGCAGTTTATCGCCAGGGGGAAGCTCTGGGGCCAACGTCCTGACTTTC.

In this sample, this clonotype is medium-sized. A library prepared for alpha chains yielded this beta chain as an off-target read; its size is of little meaning. The chain links TRBV12-3 or TRBV12-4 to TRBJ1-5; no definite D call. CDR3 size: 13 residues. Trimming took 3 bases from V and 9 from J, leaving 12 bases between them. This CDR3 is CASSLGSTGPQHF. The CDR3 region has the DNA TGTGCCAGCAGTTTGGGGTCCACGGGGCCCCAGCATTTT.

This clonotype has only one observation. As an off-target read in a library built for alpha chains, this beta chain has a frequency of little significance. V is TRBV4-2 and J is TRBJ2-2; the match to TRBD2 covers 8 bases. V lost 3 bases, J lost 4 bases, and 7 bases stayed unmatched. CDR3 length equals 16 residues. CDR1 is LGHNA and CDR2 is YNFKEQ in the germline V gene. Here the CDR3 DNA reads TGTGCCAGCAGCCATGGACTAGCAGTGGGCACCGGGGAGCTGTTTTTT. Translating it yields CASSHGLAVGTGELFF.

In its sample, this clonotype ranks as medium-sized. This beta chain is an off-target read within a library intended for alpha chains, so its frequency means little. V usage is TRBV20-1 and J usage is TRBJ2-1; 7 nucleotides match TRBD2. Germline CDR1 is DFQATT and CDR2 is SNEGSKA (reference sequence). This CDR3 is built from 15 residues. V lost 7 bases and J lost 0; bases outside the gene matches: 9. The CDR3 sequence: CSVYPTSDSYNEQFF. DNA for the CDR3: TGCAGTGTTTACCCCACTAGCGACTCCTACAATGAGCAGTTCTTC.

Sample share makes this clonotype medium-sized. Since it is a stray read in a library aimed at alpha chains, this beta chain has a size that is not meaningful. The J gene is TRBJ2-1, the V gene TRBV12-3 or TRBV12-4; 8 bases map to TRBD2. With V trimmed by 2 bases and J by 4 bases, 13 bases remained unmatched. The CDR3 extends over 18 amino acids. The CDR3 reads CASSLKLGGGIYYNEQFF. The DNA for the CDR3 is TGTGCCAGCAGTTTAAAGCTCGGCGGGGGGATCTATTACAATGAGCAGTTCTTC.

This clonotype is medium-sized by share. With the library built for alpha chains, this beta chain is off target and its frequency is not meaningful. The rearrangement joins TRBV28 to TRBJ1-2; D gene uncertain. This CDR3 comprises 12 residues. V was trimmed by 1 base and J by 0 bases, leaving 0 bases between them. Germline CDR1 and CDR2: MDHEN and SYDVKM. CDR3: CASSLSNYGYTF. CDR3 nucleotide sequence: TGTGCCAGCAGTTTATCTAACTATGGCTACACCTTC.

Judged by abundance, this clonotype is large (0.1 to 1%). Because the library targeted alpha chains, this beta chain is an off-target read whose size means little. The chain has TRBV5-1 and TRBJ2-1, with 11 bases matching TRBD2. Germline-derived CDR1 and CDR2 are SGHRS and YFSETQ. J gave up 2 bases and V 5 bases, and 3 bases lay outside the gene matches. The CDR3 length is 15 residues. CDR3 in amino acids: CASSPTSGAYNEQFF. The CDR3 DNA reads TGCGCCAGCAGTCCGACTAGCGGGGCCTACAATGAGCAGTTCTTC.

By sample share, this clonotype is medium-sized. The library was built for alpha chains, so this beta chain is an off-target read and its size means little. The chain uses TRBV6-2 or TRBV6-3 and TRBJ2-4; 7 nucleotides match TRBD1. In germline, CDR1 is MNHEY, CDR2 SVGEGT. CDR3 length: 16 amino acids. V shed 6 bases, J shed 3 bases, and the junction held 11 bases outside the gene matches. The CDR3 reads CASRLHGDRVKNIQYF. As DNA, the CDR3 is TGTGCCAGCAGACTTCACGGGGACAGAGTCAAAAACATTCAGTACTTC.

By share of the sample, this clonotype is medium-sized. The library was built for alpha chains, so this beta chain is an off-target read and its size means little. The chain uses TRBV20-1 and TRBJ2-3, with 12 bases identical to TRBD2. The CDR3 runs to 15 residues. Germline-derived CDR1 and CDR2 are DFQATT and SNEGSKA (reference sequence). J lost 5 bases, V lost 7 bases, and 10 bases had no gene match. The CDR3 region is CSVPLAGGPIDTQYF. The DNA for the CDR3 is TGCAGTGTTCCGCTAGCGGGGGGGCCCATAGATACGCAGTATTTT.

This clonotype is medium-sized by share. This beta chain slipped into a library made for alpha chains as a stray read, so its size is not meaningful. The rearrangement uses TRBV28 and TRBJ2-7, with a tentative D call TRBD1 (5 bases). Trimming removed 6 bases from V and 5 bases from J, with 20 bases in between. Germline assignment: CDR1 MDHEN and CDR2 SYDVKM. CDR3 length: 15 residues. The CDR3 is CASSPLPAGPHEQYF. In DNA, the CDR3 is TGTGCCAGCAGCCCCCTCCCGGCAGGGCCCCACGAGCAGTACTTC.

In its sample, this clonotype is medium-sized (0.01 to 0.1%). This beta chain is a stray read from a library made for alpha chains; its abundance is not meaningful. This chain uses TRBV3-1 with TRBJ2-7; the match to TRBD1 covers 11 bases. Germline values: CDR1 LGHDT, CDR2 YNNKEL (reference sequence). V lost 4 bases, J lost 0 bases, and 2 bases stayed unmatched. The CDR3 runs to 15 residues. The CDR3 sequence is CASSLGTGGSYEQYF. Written as DNA, the CDR3 is TGTGCCAGCAGCCTTGGGACAGGGGGCTCCTACGAGCAGTACTTC.

This clonotype counts as medium-sized. This beta chain represents an off-target read in a library built for alpha chains; its size is of limited meaning. The chain has TRBV19 and TRBJ1-5; TRBD1 aligns across 10 bases. CDR3 size: 14 residues. CDR1 LNHDA and CDR2 SQIVND come from the germline V gene (reference sequence). The V gene end was trimmed by 6 bases and the J gene end by 2 bases; junction bases not matched to a gene: 1. The CDR3 bases are TGTGCCAGTAGCGGGACAGGGGGCAATCAGCCCCAGCATTTT. This gives the protein CASSGTGGNQPQHF.

This clonotype is judged large. This beta chain came through as a stray read in a library set up for alpha chains, and its size says little. J is TRBJ2-1 and V is TRBV6-5, with 7 bases matching TRBD2. The V gene's germline CDR1 is MNHEY and CDR2 SVGAGI. Trimming at V came to 1 base and at J to 4 bases, leaving 4 bases not matched to a gene. The length of the CDR3 is 15 residues. For the CDR3, the DNA is TGTGCCAGCAGTTACTATCCTAGCGGTTACAATGAGCAGTTCTTC. This translates into CASSYYPSGYNEQFF.

By share, this clonotype ranks as medium-sized. This beta chain was picked up by a library intended for alpha chains and is off target, so its count carries little meaning. The chain uses TRBV30 and TRBJ2-5; D is perhaps TRBD1 (7 bases). V was clipped by 4 bases and J by 0 bases, with 18 bases between them. Germline lookup yields CDR1 GTSNPN and CDR2 SVGIG (reference sequence). The CDR3 sequence is 16 residues long. The CDR3 DNA sequence: TGTGCCTGGAAGTCTTTTGCGGGACAGTACCAAGAGACCCAGTACTTC. This encodes CAWKSFAGQYQETQYF.

Judged by abundance, this clonotype is medium-sized. This beta chain lies outside the target of a library built for alpha chains; its clone size means little. V is TRBV7-2 and J is TRBJ2-1, with 12 nucleotides matching TRBD2. The CDR3 runs 15 residues. V shed 6 bases and J 5 bases; nucleotides not matched to a gene: 5. Germline V gene sequence: CDR1 SGHTA, CDR2 FQGNSA. CDR3 nucleotides: TGTGCCAGCAGACGACTAGCGGGGGATAACAATGAGCAGTTCTTC. Its translation is CASRRLAGDNNEQFF.

This clonotype is deemed medium-sized (0.01 to 0.1%). This beta chain slipped into a library made for alpha chains as a stray read, so its size is not meaningful. The V and J genes are TRBV20-1 and TRBJ2-7, with a possible D match to TRBD2 (7 bases). Germline lookup yields CDR1 DFQATT and CDR2 SNEGSKA (reference sequence). The V end lost 6 bases, the J end lost 0 bases, and 18 bases lay between the germline ends. The CDR3 is 15 amino acids. The CDR3 nucleotides read TGCAGTGCCCACGGAGCGGGACACAGCTCCTACGAGCAGTACTTC. Translating gives CSAHGAGHSSYEQYF.

This clonotype counts as medium-sized. This beta chain represents an off-target read in a library built for alpha chains; its size is of limited meaning. The V gene is TRBV6-6, the J gene TRBJ1-1; TRBD1 matches at 9 bases. Germline CDR1 and CDR2: MNHNY and SVGAGI (reference sequence). The CDR3 is 14 residues long. Trimming at V came to 7 bases and at J to 7 bases, leaving 10 bases not matched to a gene. The CDR3 loop reads CASTTGTGRNEAFF. The CDR3 bases are TGTGCCAGCACCACCGGGACAGGGAGGAATGAAGCTTTCTTT.

Within the sample, this clonotype is medium-sized (0.01 to 0.1%). This beta chain is off target for a library built for alpha chains, so its abundance means little. This chain connects TRBV20-1 to TRBJ1-4; D is perhaps TRBD1 (5 bases). Between the trimmed V and J ends, which lost 6 bases and 8 bases, there was a span of 16 bases. CDR3 length: 13 amino acids. In germline, CDR1 is DFQATT, CDR2 SNEGSKA (reference sequence). The CDR3 region is CSAGGARHEKLFF. The CDR3, as DNA: TGCAGTGCGGGAGGGGCGCGGCACGAAAAACTGTTTTTT.

By sample share, this clonotype is large (0.1 to 1%). Because the library targeted alpha chains, this beta chain is an off-target read whose size means little. This chain connects TRBV5-1 to TRBJ2-2; D unclear. The CDR3 is 14 amino acids. CDR1 SGHRS and CDR2 YFSETQ come from the germline V gene. Trimming shortened V by 0 bases and J by 3 bases, and 6 bases separated the two germline ends. The CDR3 nucleotides are TGCGCCAGCAGCTTGGGGCCTGACACCGGGGAGCTGTTTTTT. This translates into CASSLGPDTGELFF.

Relative to its sample, this clonotype is medium-sized. This beta chain is a stray read from a library made for alpha chains; its abundance is not meaningful. The gene calls are TRBV9 and TRBJ1-6, with a tentative D call TRBD1 (6 bases). The V gene lost 0 bases and the J gene lost 4 bases, with 11 bases spanning the gap. Per the germline V gene, CDR1 is SGDLS and CDR2 is YYNGEE. The CDR3 covers 16 residues. CDR3 coding DNA: TGTGCCAGCAGCGTAGAGGCGACAGGTTATAATTCACCCCTCCACTTT. Protein: CASSVEATGYNSPLHF.

Points on this clonotype: The size of this beta chain means little, since it is a stray read in a library made for alpha chains. The chain joins TRBV10-3 to TRBJ2-5; 7 positions match TRBD2. V lost 6 bases to trimming and J lost 3 bases; unmatched junction nucleotides: 4. The CDR3 contains 13 residues. Germline values: CDR1 ENHRY, CDR2 SYGVKD. CDR3 sequence: CAIRGGLEETQYF. In nucleotides, the CDR3 is TGTGCCATCAGGGGCGGACTAGAAGAGACCCAGTACTTC.

This clonotype is deemed medium-sized (0.01 to 0.1%). This beta chain was picked up by a library intended for alpha chains and is off target, so its count carries little meaning. This chain connects TRBV9 to TRBJ2-3; TRBD2 agrees at 9 bases. Germline V gives CDR1 SGDLS, CDR2 YYNGEE. This CDR3 comprises 14 residues. The J segment lost 4 bases and the V segment lost 5 bases, leaving 5 bases of the junction unmatched. CDR3 sequence: CASRSGGSADTQYF. The CDR3 nucleotides read TGTGCCAGCAGGAGCGGGGGGAGTGCAGATACGCAGTATTTT. Complete variable domain (other parts from reference TRBV9 and TRBJ2-3): DSGVTQTPKHLITATGQRVTLRCSPRSGDLSVYWYQQSLDQGLQFLIQYYNGEERAKGNILERFSAQQFPDLHSELNLSSLELGDSALYFCASRSGGSADTQYFGPGTRLTVL.

By proportion, this clonotype is large. The library was built for alpha chains, so this beta chain is an off-target read and its size means little. The chain links TRBV14 to TRBJ1-6; D gene ambiguous. The CDR3 covers 13 residues. From germline, CDR1 is SGHDN and CDR2 FVKESK. Trimming took 0 bases from V and 13 from J, leaving 10 bases between them. CDR3 sequence (DNA): TGTGCCAGCAGCCAAGATATCGTTCAGCCCCTCCACTTT. This encodes CASSQDIVQPLHF.

This clonotype qualifies as large (0.1 to 1%). This beta chain slipped into a library made for alpha chains as a stray read, so its size is not meaningful. The rearrangement joins TRBV4-2 to TRBJ1-2, with TRBD1 as a possible D gene (5 bases). The germline V gene has CDR1 LGHNA and CDR2 YNFKEQ. This CDR3 spans 15 amino acids. Deletions cut 0 bases from V and 2 bases from J, with 10 bases between. CDR3 nucleotides: TGTGCCAGCAGCCAAGACAGGACACGGAACTATGGCTACACCTTC. It encodes CASSQDRTRNYGYTF.

This clonotype is termed large. Because this beta chain is a stray read in a library intended to capture alpha chains, its abundance should not be given much weight. The rearrangement joins TRBV9 to TRBJ1-1; 9 bases match TRBD1. The germline CDR1 and CDR2 sequences are SGDLS and YYNGEE. Trimming at V came to 5 bases and at J to 1 base, leaving 15 bases not matched to a gene. The CDR3 is made up of 18 amino acids. The CDR3 protein is CASSVDPDRGNGNTEAFF. The DNA for the CDR3 is TGTGCCAGCAGTGTTGACCCGGACAGGGGAAACGGGAACACTGAAGCTTTCTTT. Complete variable domain (other parts from reference TRBV9 and TRBJ1-1): DSGVTQTPKHLITATGQRVTLRCSPRSGDLSVYWYQQSLDQGLQFLIQYYNGEERAKGNILERFSAQQFPDLHSELNLSSLELGDSALYFCASSVDPDRGNGNTEAFFGQGTRLTVV.

This clonotype qualifies as large. This beta chain is off target for a library built for alpha chains, so its abundance means little. CDR3 amino acids: CASSSIAGGVGQFF. As DNA, the CDR3 is TGTGCCAGCAGCTCCATAGCGGGAGGGGTCGGGCAGTTCTTC. This chain links TRBV12-3 or TRBV12-4 with TRBJ2-1, with 11 bases that match TRBD2. There are 14 residues in the CDR3. V was clipped by 6 bases and J by 12 bases; unmatched bases: 10.